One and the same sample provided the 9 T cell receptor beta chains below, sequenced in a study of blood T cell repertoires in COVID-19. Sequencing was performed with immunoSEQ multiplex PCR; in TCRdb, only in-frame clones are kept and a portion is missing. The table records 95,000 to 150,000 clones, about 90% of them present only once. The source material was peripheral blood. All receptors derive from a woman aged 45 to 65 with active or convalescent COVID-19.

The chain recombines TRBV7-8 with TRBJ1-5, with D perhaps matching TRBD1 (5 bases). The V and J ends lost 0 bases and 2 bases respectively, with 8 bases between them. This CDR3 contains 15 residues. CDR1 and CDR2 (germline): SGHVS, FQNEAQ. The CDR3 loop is CASSLARVGNQPQHF. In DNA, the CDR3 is TGTGCCAGCAGCTTAGCCAGGGTTGGCAATCAGCCCCAGCATTTT.

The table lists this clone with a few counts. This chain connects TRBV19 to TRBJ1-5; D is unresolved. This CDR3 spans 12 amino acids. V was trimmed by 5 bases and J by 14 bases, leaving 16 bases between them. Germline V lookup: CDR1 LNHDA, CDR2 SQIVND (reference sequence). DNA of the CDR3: TGTGCCAGTAGTCTGGAGGGAGGGAGCGAGCATTTT. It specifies CASSLEGGSEHF.

DNA for the CDR3: TGTGCCAGCACCCGCTCCGGAGGCTCCGCCGAGCAGTACTTC. Translated: CASTRSGGSAEQYF. The gene calls are TRBV3-1 (or the pseudogene TRBV3-2) and TRBJ2-7, with a weak D call TRBD2 (5 bases). The CDR3 extends over 14 amino acids. V was pared by 7 bases and J by 6 bases, with 19 bases between. Per germline, CDR1 LGHDT and CDR2 YNNKEL (reference sequence).

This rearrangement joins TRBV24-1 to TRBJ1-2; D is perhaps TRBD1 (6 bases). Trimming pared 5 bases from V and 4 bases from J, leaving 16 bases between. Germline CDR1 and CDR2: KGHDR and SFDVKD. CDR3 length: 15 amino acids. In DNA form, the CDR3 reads TGTGCCACCAGTGCCGCCGCAGGGGCCAGCTATGGCTACACCTTC. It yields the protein CATSAAAGASYGYTF.

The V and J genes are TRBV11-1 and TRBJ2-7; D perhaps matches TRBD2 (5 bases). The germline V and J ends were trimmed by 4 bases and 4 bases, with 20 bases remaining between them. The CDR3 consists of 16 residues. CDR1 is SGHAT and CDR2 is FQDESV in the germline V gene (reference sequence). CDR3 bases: TGTGCCAGCAGCTCGATGCGTCCCGGACGGGAATACGAGCAGTACTTC. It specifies CASSSMRPGREYEQYF. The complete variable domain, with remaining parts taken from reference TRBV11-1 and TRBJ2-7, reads EAEVAQSPRYKITEKSQAVAFWCDPISGHATLYWYRQILGQGPELLVQFQDESVVDDSQLPKDRFSAERLKGVDSTLKIQPAELGDSAMYLCASSSMRPGREYEQYFGPGTRLTVT.

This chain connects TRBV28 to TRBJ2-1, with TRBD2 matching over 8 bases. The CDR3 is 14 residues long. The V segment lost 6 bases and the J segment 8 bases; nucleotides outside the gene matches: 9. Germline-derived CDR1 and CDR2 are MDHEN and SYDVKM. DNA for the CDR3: TGTGCCAGCAGGGTTAGCGGGGTCCGTGATGAGCAGTTCTTC. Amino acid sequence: CASRVSGVRDEQFF. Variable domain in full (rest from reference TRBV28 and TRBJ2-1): DVKVTQSSRYLVKRTGEKVFLECVQDMDHENMFWYRQDPGLGLRLIYFSYDVKMKEKGDIPEGYSVSREKKERFSLILESASTNQTSMYLCASRVSGVRDEQFFGPGTRLTVL.

CDR3 nucleotide sequence: TGTGCCAGCAGCTTACTAGGGAGCTACGAGCAGTACTTC. As protein: CASSLLGSYEQYF. The V and J genes are TRBV11-3 and TRBJ2-7, with D tentatively TRBD2 (5 bases). This CDR3 is built from 13 residues. The germline V gene encodes CDR1 SGHNT and CDR2 YENEEA. The germline V and J ends were trimmed by 2 bases and 3 bases, with 8 bases remaining between them.

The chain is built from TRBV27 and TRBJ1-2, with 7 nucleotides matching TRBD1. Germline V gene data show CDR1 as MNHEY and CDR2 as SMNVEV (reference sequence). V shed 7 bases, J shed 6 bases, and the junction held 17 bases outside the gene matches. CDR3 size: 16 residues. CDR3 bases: TGTGCCAGCACTTTTAACCCCACAGGGGCCAAGGATGGCTACACCTTC. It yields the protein CASTFNPTGAKDGYTF.

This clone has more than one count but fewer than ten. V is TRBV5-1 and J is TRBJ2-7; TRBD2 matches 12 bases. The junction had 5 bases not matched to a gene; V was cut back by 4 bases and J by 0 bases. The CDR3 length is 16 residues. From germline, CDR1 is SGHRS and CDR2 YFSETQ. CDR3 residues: CASSPRLAGVSYEQYF. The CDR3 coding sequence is TGCGCCAGCAGCCCCAGACTAGCGGGAGTCTCCTACGAGCAGTACTTC.